This T cell receptor beta chain was documented in a study of Graves' ophthalmopathy and Graves' hyperthyroidism. For repertoire sequencing, the TCR beta CDR3 regions were amplified from RNA transcripts. RT-PCR with HTBI primers came first, then second-round multiplex PCR. TCRdb re-analysed the multiplex PCR reads in MiXCR, keeping a single row per CDR3 protein. The sample has 300,000 to 400,000 distinct CDR3 sequences, 17% seen once; the top ten hold 12%. This clonotype has at least ten counts. The target antigen is unknown. Findings and limits, study-wide: The study's model predicted ophthalmopathy progression at roughly 64% sensitivity and about 72% specificity. Researchers report that a 13-signature model separated ophthalmopathy from stable hyperthyroidism, posting roughly 90% sensitivity and roughly 80% specificity.

The germline CDR1 and CDR2 sequences are LGHNA and YNFKEQ. Deletions cut 2 bases from V and 5 bases from J, with 15 bases between. The CDR3 runs to 15 residues. This chain connects TRBV4-2 to TRBJ1-2, with D possibly TRBD1 on 6 matching bases. This clonotype was obtained from an adult man with Graves' ophthalmopathy. The sequenced sample was peripheral blood. The chain's CDR3 is CASSQPREGGYGYTF. The CDR3 DNA reads as TGTGCCAGCAGCCAACCAAGGGAGGGGGGGTATGGCTACACCTTC.